This TCR beta chain was recorded in a study of T cell responses to AZD1222 COVID-19 vaccine. Germline V gene data show CDR1 as SGDLS and CDR2 as YYNGEE. V shed 5 bases, J shed 0 bases, and the junction held 3 bases outside the gene matches. The CDR3 is 16 amino acids. Assay used: immunoSEQ multiplex PCR; TCRdb lists only in-frame clones, some missing. There are 160,000 or so clones in the sample; around nine tenths occur only once, and around 1.6% lies in the top ten. This clone appeared once. As yet, its antigen is unknown. Study findings and constraints: Of the AZD1222 recipients, only five to seven were seropositive at baseline. A reported finding is that nearly half of spike-specific TCRs target unmutated variant regions.

The chain is built from TRBV9 and TRBJ2-2, with TRBD2 identical over 11 bases. This sample comprised peripheral blood, obtained on day 0 of AZD1222 vaccination. The TCR comes from an adult in good health. CDR3 sequence (DNA): TGTGCCAGCAGTCCGGGACTAGCGGCGAACACCGGGGAGCTGTTTTTT. Residues: CASSPGLAANTGELFF.